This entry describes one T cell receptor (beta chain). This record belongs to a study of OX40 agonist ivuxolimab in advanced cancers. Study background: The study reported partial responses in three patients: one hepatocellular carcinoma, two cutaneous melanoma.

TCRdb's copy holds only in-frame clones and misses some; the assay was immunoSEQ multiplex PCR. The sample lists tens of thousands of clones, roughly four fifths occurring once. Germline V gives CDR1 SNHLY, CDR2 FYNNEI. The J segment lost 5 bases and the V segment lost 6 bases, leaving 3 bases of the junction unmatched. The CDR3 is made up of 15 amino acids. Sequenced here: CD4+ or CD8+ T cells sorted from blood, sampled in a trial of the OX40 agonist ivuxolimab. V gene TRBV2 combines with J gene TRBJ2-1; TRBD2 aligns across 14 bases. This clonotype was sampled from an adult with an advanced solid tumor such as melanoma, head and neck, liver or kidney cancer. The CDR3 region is CASSPGLAGDNEQFF. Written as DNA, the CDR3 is TGTGCCAGCAGCCCGGGACTAGCGGGAGACAATGAGCAGTTCTTC.